This T cell receptor (beta chain) is from a study of Graves' ophthalmopathy and Graves' hyperthyroidism (dated by TCRdb to 2016 to 2019). For the wider study: Peripheral blood was collected at initial diagnosis, prior to any treatment. Once sampling was done, hyperthyroidism patients were given methimazole at a starting dose of 30 mg daily, while ophthalmopathy patients were given high-dose intravenous methylprednisolone. TCR beta repertoire signatures were used to distinguish Graves' ophthalmopathy from Graves' hyperthyroidism and to predict progression to ophthalmopathy. A discovery set of 90 to 100 patients (under 45 ophthalmopathy, 60 or so stable hyperthyroidism) was enrolled to explore V-J signatures distinguishing ophthalmopathy from hyperthyroidism. T-cell repertoires of thyroid tissue and blood were compared in six hyperthyroidism patients. The independent validation cohort included roughly 19 hyperthyroidism patients plus 17 patients who later progressed from hyperthyroidism to ophthalmopathy. In total, 120 to 150 blood samples were TCR-sequenced: some 43 ophthalmopathy, under 80 hyperthyroidism and approximately 17 hyperthyroidism-to-ophthalmopathy patients. Broader findings and caveats from the paper: Most expanded thyroid clonotypes with a frequency above 0.001 also appeared in blood, which suggests that blood repertoires may reflect the immune response in the thyroid. No statistical method was used to set the sample size in advance, and the investigators knew which group each participant was assigned to. The 13-signature model separated ophthalmopathy from stable hyperthyroidism with approximately 90% sensitivity and approximately 83% specificity in cross-validation, and 80%/75% in the test set. In validation, the model predicted ophthalmopathy progression with about 71% sensitivity and roughly 72% specificity; some 13 predicted patients were CT-confirmed with GO in a median of around 6 months.

For CDR1 and CDR2, the germline V gene lists MGHDK and SYGVNS. The CDR3 is 15 amino acids long, termini counted. Only the CDR3 region is kept as DNA, spanning 45 bases read in frame from base 1. V was cut back by 6 bases and J by 7 bases, leaving a gap of 22 bases between them. For repertoire sequencing, the TCR beta CDR3 regions were amplified from RNA transcripts. The first round was an RT-PCR using HTBI primers with the Qiagen OneStep RT-PCR kit, and this first round was followed by a second-round multiplex PCR, then size selection and purification. Libraries were sequenced paired-end with 100 bp reads on an Illumina HiSeq2000. In the authors' own workflow: SOAPnuke was used to process the reads, throwing out any read that had adapters, had uncalled bases, had a mean Phred below 15, or lacked an exact constant-primer or identifier match. High-quality paired reads were merged with COPE v1.2.5. Unique nucleotide sequences were defined as clonotypes and aligned to IMGT TRB V, D and J references using MiTCR v1.1. The analysis was limited to V-J combinations with a frequency above 0.0001, which together covered approximately 99% of repertoires. A TCR clonal expansion and chaos score per V-J combination was defined as the ratio of F50 clonal expansion to chaos observed in the TCRdist matrix. Welch's t-statistics and random forest were used to narrow the features down to about twelve V-J combinations, which were then fed into a naive Bayes classifier. The Morisita-Horn index was used to measure how similar the thyroid and blood repertoires were. The public reads were reanalyzed by TCRdb: fastp trimming at Q25, MiXCR alignment, in-frame beta chains only. A single entry per CDR3 protein holds the most common genes and DNA from its merged rows. TCRdb, rather than the study authors, made the V and J calls. Counted in this sample were about 740,000 distinct CDR3 sequences; roughly 40% of them appeared once. The leading ten clones occupy 40% to 45% of the sample.

A word on this clonotype: Its target antigen remains unknown. This CDR3 is missing its conserved last phenylalanine or tryptophan, likely due to a read error.

The ophthalmopathy patients had moderately to severely active disease, with a Clinical Activity Score of 3 or higher, a NOSPECS grade of 4 or higher, and a disease duration of less than 3 months. Patients were excluded if they had other autoimmune diseases, uncontrolled infections, pregnancy or lactation. Clinical symptoms, serum thyroxine, TRAb, thyroid ultrasound and orbital computed tomography formed the basis of the diagnosis. Ficoll-Paque density gradient centrifugation was used to isolate PBMCs from about 10 ml of fresh peripheral blood. Trizol reagent was used to extract the total RNA, and its quality was then checked on an Agilent 2100 Bioanalyzer.

The source material was peripheral blood. The rearrangement joined TRBV25-1 to TRBJ2-7, with TRBD1 perhaps the D gene, on 5 matching bases. The source is an adult man with Graves' ophthalmopathy. The CDR3 amino acid sequence is: CASSLQSVGAREQYL. The DNA reads as follows: TGTGCCAGCAGCTTACAGTCTGTAGGGGCGCGGGAGCAGTACCTC.